The sequence of this T cell receptor beta chain was determined in a study of blood T cell repertoires in COVID-19. Study overall: Acute and convalescent COVID-19 specimens originated in the United States, Italy and Spain.

The CDR3 is made up of 15 amino acids. Germline lookup yields CDR1 SGHVS and CDR2 FNYEAQ. Trimming left V 5 bases short and J 2 bases short, with 10 bases between. Seattle's enrolled individuals joined amid active infection and were then monitored longitudinally. In the original processing: Reference gene primer amplification yielded estimated nucleated cell counts. Method: immunoSEQ multiplex PCR; TCRdb's copy keeps in-frame clones and lacks some. The V and J calls and clone size come from that table; D and trimming were worked out from the DNA. The table has roughly 120,000 clones, around 83% seen once.

The sequenced sample was peripheral blood. The chain recombines TRBV7-6 with TRBJ2-6; tentatively, D is TRBD1 (5 bases). The TCR was taken from an elderly woman with COVID-19, enrolled during active disease. CDR3 sequence: CASSQSGTGANVLTF. DNA for the CDR3: TGTGCCAGCAGCCAATCAGGGACTGGGGCCAACGTCCTGACTTTC.